This T cell receptor beta chain was sequenced for a study of blood T cell repertoires in COVID-19. For the study at large: Samples representing acute and convalescent COVID-19 were sourced from the United States, Italy and Spain.

The method was immunoSEQ multiplex PCR; TCRdb's version includes in-frame clones alone and lacks a portion of them. The table lists 300,000 to 450,000 clones, around 90% of them singletons, with under 3% in the top ten. The germline V gene encodes CDR1 MDHEN and CDR2 SYDVKM. CDR3 length: 15 amino acids. After removal of 8 bases from V and 2 bases from J, the junction contained 9 bases not matched to a gene. This clonotype was obtained from a human donor in a cohort sampled during active COVID-19. Sequencing used peripheral blood. The genes are TRBV28 and TRBJ2-7, with 10 bases that match TRBD2. CDR3 nucleotide sequence: TGTGCCAGCGCAAACTTAGCGGGAGGAGCCTACGAGCAGTACTTC. Encoded protein: CASANLAGGAYEQYF.